Shown below are 27 T cell receptor beta chains from a single sample sequenced in a study of T-cell memory formation after mild COVID-19. One entry per CDR3 protein, called by TCRdb with MiXCR from the 5' RACE reads. The sample holds under 700,000 distinct CDR3 sequences; around 21% are singletons and the top ten take roughly an eighth. Sequences were obtained from PBMCs or a T cell subset sorted from them (not recorded which). The receptor set was obtained from an adult woman who had mild COVID-19 (a few samples of this study predate the infection). Cell type and time point are not known.

V gene TRBV24-1 combines with J gene TRBJ2-7, with TRBD2 matching 7 bases. In germline, CDR1 is KGHDR, CDR2 SFDVKD. Unmatched junction bases numbered 8, after V lost 5 bases and J lost 2 bases. This CDR3 contains 15 residues. CDR3 in amino acids: CATSAGVAGTYEQYF. CDR3 DNA sequence: TGTGCCACCAGTGCCGGAGTAGCGGGCACCTACGAGCAGTACTTC.

This clonotype was observed a few times. This chain links TRBV7-3 with TRBJ2-2; 7 bases match TRBD1. This CDR3 spans 14 amino acids. Germline CDR1 is SGHTA and CDR2 is FQGTGA. Germline trimming cut 4 bases from V and 4 bases from J; bases unmatched to any gene: 3. CDR3: CASSSGQPTGELFF. In DNA form, the CDR3 reads TGTGCCAGCAGCTCGGGACAGCCCACCGGGGAGCTGTTTTTT.

The CDR3 sequence is CASSPQGSADTQYF. DNA of the CDR3: TGTGCCAGCTCACCACAGGGTTCGGCAGATACGCAGTATTTT. The rearrangement links TRBV18 to TRBJ2-3; D gene uncertain. The CDR3 covers 14 residues. The germline V gene encodes CDR1 KGHSH and CDR2 LQKENI. V lost 1 base to trimming and J lost 4 bases, with 9 bases between them.

V gene TRBV11-3 combines with J gene TRBJ2-3; D is unresolved. This CDR3 is 12 amino acids long. Germline-derived CDR1 and CDR2 are SGHNT and YENEEA. Trimming left V 5 bases short and J 6 bases short, with 9 bases between. CDR3 loop: CASSPPVDTQYF. The CDR3 DNA is TGTGCCAGCAGCCCCCCAGTGGATACGCAGTATTTT.

A few counts support this clonotype. This chain connects TRBV5-6 to TRBJ2-1; 7 nucleotides line up with TRBD1. CDR3 size: 15 residues. V lost 1 base, J lost 1 base, and 2 bases stayed unmatched. From germline, CDR1 is SGHDT and CDR2 YYEEEE. The CDR3 sequence is CASSLWDRSYNEQFF. DNA for the CDR3: TGTGCCAGCAGCTTGTGGGACAGATCCTACAATGAGCAGTTCTTC.

The table lists this clonotype with a few counts. The rearrangement links TRBV12-3 or TRBV12-4 to TRBJ1-2; TRBD1 agrees at 8 bases. This CDR3 region has 15 residues. J gave up 8 bases and V 8 bases, and 16 bases lay outside the gene matches. CDR3 protein: CASPWEDRVGIGYTF. CDR3 nucleotides: TGTGCCAGCCCCTGGGAGGACAGGGTAGGGATCGGCTACACCTTC.

This rearrangement joins TRBV12-3 or TRBV12-4 to TRBJ1-2; D gene ambiguous. The CDR3 has 10 amino acids. The V gene lost 3 bases and the J gene lost 6 bases, with 2 bases spanning the gap. The CDR3 spells CASSLDGYTF. The CDR3, as DNA: TGTGCCAGCAGTTTGGATGGCTACACCTTC.

This chain joins TRBV12-3 or TRBV12-4 and TRBJ2-7; D gene unclear. Trimming removed 5 bases at V and 7 bases at J, with 12 bases between. The CDR3 loop spans 12 amino acids. The CDR3 DNA follows: TGTGCCAGCAGTCACCGTGTAGGGGAGCAGTACTTC. Encoded protein: CASSHRVGEQYF.

This clonotype was recorded a few times. This sequence joins TRBV25-1 and TRBJ1-1; TRBD1 might be the D (6 bases). Germline lookup yields CDR1 MGHDK and CDR2 SYGVNS. The CDR3 runs 13 residues. Trimming removed 1 base from V and 6 bases from J, with 9 bases in between. The CDR3 region is CASSEWAGAEAFF. CDR3 coding DNA: TGTGCCAGCAGTGAATGGGCAGGGGCTGAAGCTTTCTTT.

The chain has TRBV6-5 and TRBJ1-2; no clear D gene. Trimming shortened V by 6 bases and J by 7 bases, and 15 bases separated the two germline ends. The CDR3 consists of 13 residues. Germline assignment: CDR1 MNHEY and CDR2 SVGAGI. CDR3 residues: CASSPPFGGGYTF. DNA of the CDR3: TGTGCCAGCAGCCCGCCCTTTGGCGGTGGCTACACCTTC.

The chain is built from TRBV28 and TRBJ2-7, with D hard to call. Trimming removed 6 bases at V and 2 bases at J, with 8 bases between. The CDR3 length is 12 residues. Germline assignment: CDR1 MDHEN and CDR2 SYDVKM. As DNA, the CDR3 is TGTGCCAGCAGATCTATAACCTACGAGCAGTACTTC. It codes for CASRSITYEQYF.

The chain uses TRBV4-3 and TRBJ2-1, with 13 bases identical to TRBD2. Germline CDR1 LGHNA, CDR2 YSLEER. The V and J ends lost 0 bases and 10 bases, in that order; junction bases with no gene match: 6. The CDR3 loop spans 16 amino acids. CDR3 amino acids: CASSQDLGTSGTEQFF. For the CDR3, the DNA is TGCGCCAGCAGCCAAGATTTGGGGACTAGCGGGACCGAGCAGTTCTTC.

This clonotype has just one count. CDR3 loop: CASSLARLDSWYTDTQYF. CDR3 DNA sequence: TGCGCCAGCAGCTTGGCCCGACTAGACTCATGGTACACAGATACGCAGTATTTT. This chain uses TRBV5-1 with TRBJ2-3, with D possibly matching TRBD2 (6 bases). CDR1 and CDR2 from the germline V gene are SGHRS and YFSETQ. V dropped 0 bases and J dropped 2 bases, with 19 bases sitting between them. The CDR3 sequence is 18 residues long.

This chain joins TRBV6-1 and TRBJ1-4, with no clear D. The germline gives CDR1 MNHNS, CDR2 SASEGT. The CDR3 extends over 14 amino acids. V lost 4 bases to trimming and J lost 7 bases, with 13 bases between them. The DNA of the CDR3 is TGTGCCAGCAGTGGGGGAGGTAGTTTTGAAAAACTGTTTTTT. Translated: CASSGGGSFEKLFF.

This chain links TRBV9 with TRBJ2-3, with D uncertain. The ends were cut back, 0 bases at V and 6 bases at J, with 11 bases in the middle. This CDR3 contains 14 residues. In germline, CDR1 is SGDLS, CDR2 YYNGEE. This CDR3 is CASSVGGRADTQYF. CDR3 DNA: TGTGCCAGCAGCGTAGGAGGCCGGGCCGATACGCAGTATTTT.

This clonotype was observed a few times. The rearrangement joins TRBV21-1 to TRBJ2-3; the table's D gene call, TRBD2, was not cross checked with the DNA. TRBV21-1 is a pseudogene segment. The CDR3 length is 19 residues. The CDR3 region is CASSKTGYLAGRYTDTQYF. DNA of the CDR3: TGTGCCAGCAGCAAAACGGGGTACCTAGCGGGGAGATACACAGATACGCAGTATTTT.

V usage is TRBV4-1 and J usage is TRBJ2-1; 10 bases fit TRBD2. After removal of 3 bases from V and 6 bases from J, the junction contained 11 bases not matched to a gene. The CDR3 sequence is 17 residues long. CDR1 and CDR2 (germline): MGHRA, YSYEKL. The chain's CDR3 is CASSHELTSGIGNEQFF. CDR3 coding DNA: TGCGCCAGCAGCCACGAGCTCACTAGCGGGATCGGCAATGAGCAGTTCTTC.

This clonotype was observed a handful of times. V is TRBV29-1 and J is TRBJ2-7, with 8 positions matching TRBD2. The V gene end was trimmed by 2 bases and the J gene end by 3 bases; junction bases not matched to a gene: 0. CDR3 size: 12 residues. The germline CDR1 and CDR2 sequences are SQVTM and ANQGSEA. CDR3 sequence (DNA): TGCAGCGTTGAACTAGCGGGCTACGAGCAGTACTTC. This codes for CSVELAGYEQYF.

The chain recombines TRBV6-2 or TRBV6-3 with TRBJ2-1; the match to TRBD1 covers 8 bases. V lost 5 bases to trimming and J lost 8 bases; unmatched junction nucleotides: 14. The CDR3 has 16 amino acids. The germline V gene encodes CDR1 MNHEY and CDR2 SVGEGT. The CDR3 coding sequence is TGTGCCAGCAGTAACCTGGACAGGGTTCATGCTTATGAGCAGTTCTTC. Its translation: CASSNLDRVHAYEQFF.

The CDR3 DNA sequence: TGTGCCAGCAGTTTAGACTATCAGCCCCAGCATTTT. It yields the protein CASSLDYQPQHF. The gene calls are TRBV12-3 or TRBV12-4 and TRBJ1-5; D is uncertain. V was cut by 1 base and J by 5 bases, with 3 bases left in between. The CDR3 has 12 residues.

This chain connects TRBV9 to TRBJ1-1; TRBD1 matches at 9 bases. V shed 0 bases and J 4 bases; nucleotides not matched to a gene: 1. Germline V gene sequence: CDR1 SGDLS, CDR2 YYNGEE. This CDR3 spans 14 amino acids. The CDR3 loop reads CASSVGDRVTEAFF. Here the CDR3 DNA reads TGTGCCAGCAGCGTAGGGGACAGGGTCACTGAAGCTTTCTTT.

Of note for this clonotype: The germline gene is not matched at one end of the junction; a read error may be the cause. Here the CDR3 DNA reads TGTGCCAGCAGTGTAGCTAGCGGGGGGGCATCCTACAATGAGCAGTTCTTC. Its protein is CASSVASGGASYNEQFF. This chain connects TRBV12-3 or TRBV12-4 to TRBJ2-1; 12 bases are a match to TRBD2. The length of the CDR3 is 17 residues.

A few counts support this clonotype. The genes are TRBV29-1 and TRBJ1-2, with a tentative D call TRBD1 (5 bases). V gave up 6 bases and J gave up 4 bases, with 12 bases separating them. This CDR3 region has 12 residues. Germline CDR1 SQVTM, CDR2 ANQGSEA. CDR3 in DNA: TGCAGCGTGATACAGGCGGGCTATGGCTACACCTTC. It is translated as CSVIQAGYGYTF.

V gene TRBV7-6 combines with J gene TRBJ2-7, with D perhaps matching TRBD2 (7 bases). V lost 1 base and J 2 bases, leaving 27 bases between the germline ends. The CDR3 is made up of 20 amino acids. Per the germline V gene, CDR1 is SGHVS and CDR2 is FNYEAQ. In DNA, the CDR3 is TGTGCCAGCAGCTTAGTTAATGGAGCGGGACACCCCTTCCCACCCTACGAGCAGTACTTC. Protein: CASSLVNGAGHPFPPYEQYF.

This clonotype was observed many times. The genes are TRBV20-1 and TRBJ2-3; 8 bases align to TRBD1. Germline V lookup: CDR1 DFQATT, CDR2 SNEGSKA (reference sequence). After removal of 3 bases from V and 0 bases from J, the junction contained 11 bases not matched to a gene. This CDR3 region has 17 residues. Here the CDR3 DNA reads TGCAGTGCTAGCCCACCCACCGGGACAGGAAGCACAGATACGCAGTATTTT. Amino acid sequence: CSASPPTGTGSTDTQYF.

The V and J genes are TRBV24-1 and TRBJ1-4, with a possible D match to TRBD1 (6 bases). CDR1 is KGHDR, CDR2 SFDVKD, per germline. V was trimmed by 3 bases and J by 8 bases, leaving 12 bases between them. There are 14 residues in the CDR3. The DNA for the CDR3 is TGTGCCACCAGTGATCCCGGACAGTTGGAAAAACTGTTTTTT. Residues: CATSDPGQLEKLFF.

Notes on this clonotype: This may stem from a read error, because a much larger clone lies one nucleotide away. This rearrangement joins TRBV5-1 to TRBJ2-5; tentatively, D is TRBD2 (6 bases). This CDR3 has 14 amino acids. From germline, CDR1 is SGHRS and CDR2 YFSETQ. V dropped 4 bases and J dropped 4 bases, with 14 bases sitting between them. CDR3 sequence (DNA): TGCGCCAGCAGCCGGCAGGGAGGCCGAGAGACCCAGTACTTC. Translation: CASSRQGGRETQYF.